These 21 T cell receptor beta chains share one sample of origin, sequenced in a study of regulatory T cells in long-lasting Graves disease. Time point denoted: persistent/refractory GD, antithyroid drugs over 5 years with positive TRAb. The authors made the TCR library using RNA they extracted from PBMCs. CDR3-region Arm-PCR and iRepertoire HTBI primers produced the TCR beta libraries. TCRdb analysed the multiplex PCR reads with MiXCR anew, one entry per CDR3 protein. The data contain 600,000 to 800,000 distinct CDR3 sequences, approximately 31% of them singletons. The material sequenced was peripheral blood mononuclear cells (PBMCs), taken when the disease was refractory, from a patient treated with antithyroid drugs. These receptors came from a female donor with Graves disease.

This chain connects TRBV2 to TRBJ1-5, with D possibly being TRBD1 (5 bases). V lost 4 bases to trimming and J lost 5 bases, with 9 bases between them. The CDR3 sequence is 13 residues long. Germline V gene data show CDR1 as SNHLY and CDR2 as FYNNEI. The CDR3 loop is CASSGGWDQPQHF. CDR3 in DNA: TGTGCCAGCAGTGGGGGGTGGGATCAGCCCCAGCATTTT.

The rearrangement uses TRBV20-1 and TRBJ1-5; 7 bases line up with TRBD1. The CDR3 contains 17 residues. V was clipped by 1 base and J by 2 bases; unmatched bases: 11. CDR1 and CDR2 (germline): DFQATT, SNEGSKA (reference sequence). CDR3 loop: CSARGPEGGAGNQPQHF. CDR3 coding DNA: TGCAGTGCTAGAGGCCCAGAAGGGGGCGCGGGCAATCAGCCCCAGCATTTT.

V gene TRBV5-4 combines with J gene TRBJ2-7; 14 nucleotides align to TRBD2. This CDR3 spans 16 amino acids. The V gene end was trimmed by 4 bases and the J gene end by 4 bases; junction bases not matched to a gene: 7. From germline, CDR1 is SGHNT and CDR2 YYREEE (reference sequence). CDR3 DNA sequence: TGTGCCAGCAGCCAGGGACTAGCGGGAGCTTCGTACGAGCAGTACTTC. Its protein is CASSQGLAGASYEQYF.

The sample holds a few counts of this clonotype. The V gene is TRBV12-3 or TRBV12-4, the J gene TRBJ2-6, with 8 bases matching TRBD1. V gave up 3 bases and J gave up 5 bases; unmatched junction bases: 15. The CDR3 is made up of 19 amino acids. The CDR3 sequence: CASSFSVRQGLFWANVLTF. Written as DNA, the CDR3 is TGTGCCAGCAGTTTTAGTGTGCGACAGGGGCTTTTCTGGGCCAACGTCCTGACTTTC.

This rearrangement joins TRBV6-1 to TRBJ2-7, with TRBD2 matching 13 bases. The J segment lost 2 bases and the V segment lost 4 bases, leaving 26 bases of the junction unmatched. The germline V gene encodes CDR1 MNHNS and CDR2 SASEGT. This CDR3 region has 23 residues. This chain's CDR3 is CASSGGGRRYGLAGALSAYEQYF. Here the CDR3 DNA reads TGTGCCAGCAGTGGAGGTGGCAGGCGCTATGGACTAGCGGGGGCTCTTTCCGCCTACGAGCAGTACTTC.

The table lists this clonotype with many counts. The chain couples TRBV6-1 to TRBJ1-1; D is undetermined. This CDR3 is 12 amino acids long. The ends were cut back, 4 bases at V and 6 bases at J, with 9 bases in the middle. Germline assignment: CDR1 MNHNS and CDR2 SASEGT. The CDR3 sequence is CASSGNPPEAFF. The CDR3 bases are TGTGCCAGCAGTGGAAACCCCCCTGAAGCTTTCTTT.

The chain combines TRBV7-3 with TRBJ2-1; D might be TRBD1 (6 bases). V dropped 5 bases and J dropped 9 bases, with 17 bases sitting between them. The CDR3 length is 14 residues. Germline V lookup: CDR1 SGHTA, CDR2 FQGTGA. CDR3 coding DNA: TGTGCCAGCAGCCACAGGGTGGGATACGGTGAGCAGTTCTTC. Encoded protein: CASSHRVGYGEQFF.

This chain joins TRBV5-5 and TRBJ1-1; no firm D call. V lost 0 bases and J 5 bases, leaving 11 bases between the germline ends. The CDR3 length is 14 residues. Germline V gene sequence: CDR1 SGHKS, CDR2 YYEKEE (reference sequence). CDR3: CASSLVVSRTEAFF. The CDR3 DNA is TGTGCCAGCAGCTTGGTAGTGTCGCGGACTGAAGCTTTCTTT.

The J gene is TRBJ2-5, the V gene TRBV12-3 or TRBV12-4; D gene unclear. V gave up 10 bases and J gave up 5 bases, with 23 bases separating them. The CDR3 has 15 amino acids. CDR3 amino acids: CATSMSASFGETQYF. CDR3 nucleotides: TGTGCCACCTCGATGAGCGCCTCCTTTGGGGAGACCCAGTACTTC.

A remark on this clonotype: The junction differs from germline at one of its ends, possibly a read error. This rearrangement joins TRBV13 to TRBJ2-7; D ambiguous. This CDR3 has 13 amino acids. From germline, CDR1 is PRHDT and CDR2 FYEKMQ (reference sequence). This CDR3 reads CASSLGFSAAPNF. DNA for the CDR3: TGTGCCAGCAGCTTAGGCTTCAGCGCCGCGCCTAACTTC.

As for this clonotype: The conserved closing phenylalanine or tryptophan is absent in this CDR3, likely reflecting a read error. The chain employs TRBV20-1 and TRBJ1-5, with a weak D call TRBD1 (5 bases). Per the germline V gene, CDR1 is DFQATT and CDR2 is SNEGSKA (reference sequence). The CDR3 runs to 14 residues. V lost 0 bases to trimming and J lost 7 bases, with 13 bases between them. The CDR3 region is CSAREGPGGQPQHL. Written as DNA, the CDR3 is TGCAGTGCTAGAGAGGGGCCGGGTGGCCAGCCCCAGCATCTT.

The chain uses TRBV19 and TRBJ1-2; D is ambiguous. Germline V gene data show CDR1 as LNHDA and CDR2 as SQIVND (reference sequence). This CDR3 comprises 13 residues. Trimming shortened V by 7 bases and J by 1 base, and 10 bases separated the two germline ends. Here the CDR3 DNA reads TGTGCCAGTACCCCGGGAGATAACTATGGCTACACCTTC. Translation: CASTPGDNYGYTF. Variable domain in full (rest from reference TRBV19 and TRBJ1-2): DGGITQSPKYLFRKEGQNVTLSCEQNLNHDAMYWYRQDPGQGLRLIYYSQIVNDFQKGDIAEGYSVSREKKESFPLTVTSAQKNPTAFYLCASTPGDNYGYTFGSGTRLTVV.

CDR3 nucleotides: TGCGCCAGCAGCCAAGTTAGACAGGGGACGGGAAAACTGTTTTTT. Amino acid sequence: CASSQVRQGTGKLFF. The chain links TRBV4-1 to TRBJ1-4; 8 bases are a match to TRBD1. Germline trimming cut 1 base from V and 10 bases from J; bases unmatched to any gene: 8. Germline CDR1 and CDR2: MGHRA and YSYEKL. The CDR3 sequence is 15 residues long.

In the case of this clonotype: This may be a read error, as it is one base from a much larger clone. The genes are TRBV12-3 or TRBV12-4 and TRBJ2-7, with D unclear. The CDR3 is made up of 11 amino acids. CDR3 residues: CASQKAYKQYF. The CDR3 DNA reads as TGTGCCAGTCAGAAGGCCTACAAGCAGTACTTC.

This clonotype was observed a few times. The CDR3 loop reads CASSPYPDRGMNTEAFF. Here the CDR3 DNA reads TGTGCCAGCAGCCCTTACCCGGACAGGGGGATGAACACTGAAGCTTTCTTT. The V gene is TRBV6-2 or TRBV6-3, the J gene TRBJ1-1, with 10 positions matching TRBD1. The CDR3 contains 17 residues. CDR1 is MNHEY and CDR2 is SVGEGT in the germline V gene. Trimming at V came to 6 bases and at J to 0 bases, leaving 10 bases not matched to a gene.

This rearrangement joins TRBV27 to TRBJ2-7, with D maybe TRBD2 (7 bases). V dropped 4 bases and J dropped 6 bases, with 16 bases sitting between them. Germline-derived CDR1 and CDR2 are MNHEY and SMNVEV (reference sequence). The CDR3 consists of 14 residues. In nucleotides, the CDR3 is TGTGCCAGCAGTTATGGGGGGGCAGCCTTCGAGCAGTACTTC. This sequence encodes CASSYGGAAFEQYF.

As to this clonotype: A read error may be the cause here, since a much bigger clone is one base away. The rearrangement links TRBV2 to TRBJ1-1, with a possible D match to TRBD1 (5 bases). CDR1 SNHLY and CDR2 FYNNEI come from the germline V gene. The CDR3 spans 13 residues. The CDR3 DNA reads as TGTGCCACCACTACAGGTTTGAACGCTGAAGCTTTCTTT. This sequence encodes CATTTGLNAEAFF.

This clonotype was seen only a few times. This chain uses TRBV19 with TRBJ1-5, with 8 bases aligning to TRBD1. This CDR3 region has 16 residues. Per the germline V gene, CDR1 is LNHDA and CDR2 is SQIVND (reference sequence). V lost 5 bases and J lost 5; bases outside the gene matches: 11. The CDR3 DNA sequence: TGTGCCAGTAGTCCTGGGCGGGACAGGCCTTATCAGCCCCAGCATTTT. Its translation: CASSPGRDRPYQPQHF.

The chain uses TRBV13 and TRBJ2-7, with 10 bases aligning to TRBD2. There are 18 residues in the CDR3. Germline values: CDR1 PRHDT, CDR2 FYEKMQ (reference sequence). Unmatched junction bases numbered 13, after V lost 4 bases and J lost 1 base. Written as DNA, the CDR3 is TGTGCCAGCAGCTCCGGCCGGTGGGTAGCGGGAGGTTCCTACGAGCAGTACTTC. Translation gives CASSSGRWVAGGSYEQYF. Together with reference TRBV13 and TRBJ2-7, the CDR3 gives the full variable domain: AAGVIQSPRHLIKEKRETATLKCYPIPRHDTVYWYQQGPGQDPQFLISFYEKMQSDKGSIPDRFSAQQFSDYHSELNMSSLELGDSALYFCASSSGRWVAGGSYEQYFGPGTRLTVT.

The sample holds a few counts of this clonotype. The V call is TRBV7-3, the J call TRBJ2-4; D not resolved. The V gene lost 5 bases and the J gene lost 0 bases, with 14 bases spanning the gap. The CDR3 totals 16 residues. Germline-derived CDR1 and CDR2 are SGHTA and FQGTGA. CDR3 coding DNA: TGTGCCAGCAGCCCTGGTTCTACGCTAGCCAAAAACATTCAGTACTTC. Translation: CASSPGSTLAKNIQYF.

At least ten counts were recorded for this clonotype. The chain joins TRBV11-2 to TRBJ1-6, with TRBD1 matching over 8 bases. V lost 5 bases to trimming and J lost 10 bases; unmatched junction nucleotides: 13. Germline V CDR1 and CDR2: SGHAT, FQNNGV. CDR3 length: 16 residues. CDR3 protein: CASSPEQGGLGSPLHF. In DNA, the CDR3 is TGTGCCAGCAGCCCGGAACAGGGGGGATTAGGGTCACCCCTCCACTTT. Variable domain in full (rest from reference TRBV11-2 and TRBJ1-6): EAGVAQSPRYKIIEKRQSVAFWCNPISGHATLYWYQQILGQGPKLLIQFQNNGVVDDSQLPKDRFSAERLKGVDSTLKIQPAKLEDSAVYLCASSPEQGGLGSPLHFGNGTRLTVT.